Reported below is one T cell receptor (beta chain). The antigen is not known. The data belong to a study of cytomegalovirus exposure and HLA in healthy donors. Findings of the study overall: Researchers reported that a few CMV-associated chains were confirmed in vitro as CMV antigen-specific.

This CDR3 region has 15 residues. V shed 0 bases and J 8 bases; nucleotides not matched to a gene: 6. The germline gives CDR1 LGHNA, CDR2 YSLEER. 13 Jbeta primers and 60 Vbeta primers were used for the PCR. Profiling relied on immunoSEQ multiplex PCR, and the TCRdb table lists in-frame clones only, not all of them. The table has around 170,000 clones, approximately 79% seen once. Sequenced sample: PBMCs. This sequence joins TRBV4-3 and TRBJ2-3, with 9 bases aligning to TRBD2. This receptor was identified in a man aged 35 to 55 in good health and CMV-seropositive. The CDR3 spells CASSQDRGGARTQYF. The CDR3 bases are TGCGCCAGCAGCCAAGATCGCGGGGGGGCCCGTACGCAGTATTTT.